This T cell receptor beta chain stems from a study of blood T cell repertoires in COVID-19. The overall study: COVID-19 samples from acute and convalescent phases originated in the United States, Italy and Spain.

The data were produced by immunoSEQ multiplex PCR, yet TCRdb's version contains in-frame clones alone and is incomplete. The sample includes about 440,000 clones, about 85% of them seen just once. The participants were between 18 and 89 years old and came from under 25 US areas. In assigning cohorts, the study relied on participant-reported clinical history. Germline V gene sequence: CDR1 SGHRS, CDR2 YFSETQ. The length of the CDR3 is 17 residues. V was clipped by 2 bases and J by 3 bases; unmatched bases: 10. The TCR originated in a woman between 18 and 29 years old with acute COVID-19. This chain uses TRBV5-1 with TRBJ1-3, with TRBD1 matching 8 bases. Input material: PBMCs or T cells enriched from blood (not recorded which). The CDR3 nucleotides read TGCGCCAGCAGCTTTACACCAGGGGGCGCAGGTGGAAACACCATATATTTT. Translating it yields CASSFTPGGAGGNTIYF. Supplemented by reference TRBV5-1 and TRBJ1-3, the full variable domain reads KAGVTQTPRYLIKTRGQQVTLSCSPISGHRSVSWYQQTPGQGLQFLFEYFSETQRNKGNFPGRFSGRQFSNSRSEMNVSTLELGDSALYLCASSFTPGGAGGNTIYFGEGSWLTVV.